Below are 21 T cell receptor beta chains sequenced from a single sample in a study of metastatic and nonmetastatic thyroid tumors. Nobody among the patients had been given any treatment before thyroid surgery. TCRdb re-analyzed the PCR reads through MiXCR. The sample consists of more than 35,000 clones, approximately 13% of them appearing once. The sequenced material came from blood. The receptor set was obtained from a female donor with papillary thyroid cancer or a benign thyroid nodule (not recorded which). Some clones in this sample may be carry-over from other donors' samples.

This clone appeared many times. The chain links TRBV9 to TRBJ2-7, with TRBD1 matching 8 bases. Trimming removed 0 bases from V and 7 bases from J; junction bases left unmatched: 6. Germline lookup yields CDR1 SGDLS and CDR2 YYNGEE. The CDR3 totals 14 residues. The CDR3 nucleotides read TGTGCCAGCAGCGTAGGGCAGGGGGCAGGAGAGCAGTACTTC. Translating it yields CASSVGQGAGEQYF.

This clone was counted many times. V and J are TRBV6-1 and TRBJ1-1, with TRBD1 as a possible D gene (5 bases). Per the germline V gene, CDR1 is MNHNS and CDR2 is SASEGT. The CDR3 is 11 residues long. Trimming removed 6 bases from V and 8 bases from J, with 10 bases in between. Here the CDR3 reads CASSLGDEAFF. CDR3 bases: TGTGCCAGCAGCCTTGGGGACGAAGCTTTCTTT.

The CDR3 DNA reads as TGCGCCAGCAGCTTAACCGGGACTAGCACCGTCGAGCAGTACTTC. Its protein product is CASSLTGTSTVEQYF. The chain employs TRBV5-1 and TRBJ2-7; TRBD2 agrees at 9 bases. The CDR3 length is 15 residues. Trimming removed 2 bases from V and 6 bases from J; junction bases left unmatched: 9. Germline V gives CDR1 SGHRS, CDR2 YFSETQ.

The V call is TRBV6-2 or TRBV6-3, the J call TRBJ2-2; D is uncertain. CDR3 length: 13 residues. The V end lost 10 bases, the J end lost 5 bases, and 14 bases lay between the germline ends. CDR1 MNHEY and CDR2 SVGEGT come from the germline V gene. The CDR3 DNA reads TGTGCCATCAGAGAATACTTTACCGGGGAGCTGTTTTTT. Translation gives CAIREYFTGELFF.

This clone was found many times. The chain uses TRBV30 and TRBJ1-1; weak D call: TRBD1 (5 bases). The CDR3 totals 11 residues. Trimming removed 0 bases from V and 9 bases from J, with 8 bases in between. Germline V lookup: CDR1 GTSNPN, CDR2 SVGIG (reference sequence). This CDR3 is CAWSVGLQAFF. The DNA for the CDR3 is TGTGCCTGGAGTGTGGGACTGCAAGCTTTCTTT.

This clone was seen repeatedly, ten times or more. This chain joins TRBV30 and TRBJ1-1; D uncertain. Between the trimmed V and J ends, which lost 0 bases and 4 bases, there was a span of 12 bases. The germline V gene encodes CDR1 GTSNPN and CDR2 SVGIG (reference sequence). The CDR3 has 14 amino acids. For the CDR3, the DNA is TGTGCCTGGAGTGTCGGCCAAGATACCACTGAAGCTTTCTTT. Translating it yields CAWSVGQDTTEAFF.

This clone has a handful of counts. The junction differs from germline at one of its ends, possibly a read error. The chain links TRBV9 to TRBJ1-4; D gene uncertain. Germline CDR1 SGDLS, CDR2 YYNGEE. This CDR3 has 15 residues. CDR3 in DNA: TGTGCCAGCAGCGTAGAGGCAGATTCTAATGAAGAACTGTTTTTT. This gives the protein CASSVEADSNEELFF.

This clone was recorded at least ten times. The chain links TRBV6-1 to TRBJ1-2; a weak D match, TRBD1 (5 bases). Trimming shortened V by 6 bases and J by 3 bases, and 17 bases separated the two germline ends. The CDR3 consists of 15 residues. Germline V lookup: CDR1 MNHNS, CDR2 SASEGT. CDR3 sequence reads: CASRRRDGLDYGYTF. CDR3 DNA sequence: TGTGCCAGCAGGCGGAGGGACGGACTTGACTATGGCTACACCTTC.

This clone was seen a few times. This chain joins TRBV6-1 and TRBJ2-7, with D uncertain. Looked up from germline, CDR1 is MNHNS and CDR2 is SASEGT. Between the trimmed V and J ends, which lost 11 bases and 2 bases, there was a span of 28 bases. CDR3 size: 17 residues. In DNA, the CDR3 is TGTGCCCCCGTCCGGGCTCCACCCCACCTTGAGACCTACGAGCAGTACTTC. As protein: CAPVRAPPHLETYEQYF.

The genes are TRBV27 and TRBJ2-7; 13 bases align to TRBD2. The CDR3 covers 16 residues. V lost 7 bases and J lost 5; bases outside the gene matches: 11. Germline V gives CDR1 MNHEY, CDR2 SMNVEV (reference sequence). The DNA for the CDR3 is TGTGCCAGCATCGACACCGGGACTAGCGGGAAGGACGAGCAGTACTTC. Protein product: CASIDTGTSGKDEQYF.

This clone was seen many times. The J gene is TRBJ2-4, the V gene TRBV6-1, with D possibly matching TRBD1 (6 bases). CDR3 length: 14 residues. From germline, CDR1 is MNHNS and CDR2 SASEGT. V shed 5 bases and J shed 5 bases, with 13 bases lying between them. This CDR3 is CASSTRGFQNIQYF. The CDR3 bases are TGTGCCAGCAGTACCAGGGGATTCCAAAACATTCAGTACTTC.

Concerning this clone: It is likely a read error, because the conserved phenylalanine at the end of the CDR3 is missing. The DNA is left out, because the CDR3 cannot be placed on it with certainty; the CDR3 is given as TCRdb lists it. J is TRBJ2-2 and V is TRBV7-9; TRBD1 is the table's D call, not checked against the DNA. The CDR3 is 13 residues long, counting both termini. Germline-derived CDR1 and CDR2 are SEHNR and FQNEAQ (reference sequence). This chain's CDR3 is CASGLLPLAPAAG.

This clone was picked up many times. The chain combines TRBV7-6 with TRBJ2-1; D is possibly TRBD1 (5 bases). The CDR3 is 12 amino acids. Germline CDR1 SGHVS, CDR2 FNYEAQ. V was pared by 4 bases and J by 7 bases, with 8 bases between. CDR3 in DNA: TGTGCCAGCAGCTCAAGGGGTAATGAGCAGTTCTTC. Translating it yields CASSSRGNEQFF.

This clone was counted ten times or more. The chain recombines TRBV2 with TRBJ2-2; D gene uncertain. The germline V gene has CDR1 SNHLY and CDR2 FYNNEI. V lost 3 bases and J 4 bases, leaving 9 bases between the germline ends. This CDR3 has 14 amino acids. The CDR3 protein is CASSDSRATGELFF. CDR3 DNA sequence: TGTGCCAGCAGTGATTCCCGAGCCACCGGGGAGCTGTTTTTT.

Many counts were recorded for this clone. This sequence joins TRBV5-1 and TRBJ1-1, with D possibly matching TRBD1 (6 bases). The CDR3 spans 16 residues. Per germline, CDR1 SGHRS and CDR2 YFSETQ. The V end was cut by 2 bases, the J end by 2 bases, with 16 bases between. The CDR3 DNA follows: TGCGCCAGCAGCTTTGGAGGGGGGTGGGACAACACTGAAGCTTTCTTT. This codes for CASSFGGGWDNTEAFF.

Many counts were recorded for this clone. The CDR3 here is CASSRGQGPYEQYF. In DNA, the CDR3 is TGTGCCAGCAGTCGGGGACAGGGGCCCTACGAGCAGTACTTC. The rearrangement uses TRBV2 and TRBJ2-7; 10 bases match TRBD1. CDR3 length: 14 amino acids. Trimming at V came to 5 bases and at J to 2 bases, leaving 3 bases not matched to a gene. Germline CDR1 reads SNHLY; CDR2 reads FYNNEI.

This clone was seen ten or more times. The chain combines TRBV14 with TRBJ2-6; D gene ambiguous. Per the germline V gene, CDR1 is SGHDN and CDR2 is FVKESK. The CDR3 totals 15 residues. V lost 1 base and J lost 5, with 9 bases in between. The CDR3 DNA reads as TGTGCCAGCAGCCAAGGTGGGTCGTGGGCCAACGTCCTGACTTTC. This translates into CASSQGGSWANVLTF.

There are many counts of this clone. V usage is TRBV11-2 and J usage is TRBJ2-7; TRBD2 is a possible D gene (5 bases). V was shortened by 1 base and J by 7 bases, with 11 bases between the two germline ends. The CDR3 loop spans 13 amino acids. CDR1 is SGHAT and CDR2 is FQNNGV in the germline V gene. In DNA form, the CDR3 reads TGTGCCAGCAGCTTAGGAGACTACAGTGAGCAGTACTTC. The encoded protein is CASSLGDYSEQYF. The whole variable domain, filled in from reference TRBV11-2 and TRBJ2-7, reads EAGVAQSPRYKIIEKRQSVAFWCNPISGHATLYWYQQILGQGPKLLIQFQNNGVVDDSQLPKDRFSAERLKGVDSTLKIQPAKLEDSAVYLCASSLGDYSEQYFGPGTRLTVT.

This clone has just a few counts. The chain has TRBV6-2 or TRBV6-3 and TRBJ1-2; a weak D match, TRBD1 (6 bases). Trimming left V 2 bases short and J 3 bases short, with 7 bases between. The CDR3 has 13 amino acids. Germline assignment: CDR1 MNHEY and CDR2 SVGEGT. This chain's CDR3 is CASSYGQHYGYTF. Written as DNA, the CDR3 is TGTGCCAGCAGTTACGGACAGCACTATGGCTACACCTTC.

In this sample, this clone turned up many times. The chain couples TRBV27 to TRBJ2-1; D is undetermined. Germline V gene sequence: CDR1 MNHEY, CDR2 SMNVEV (reference sequence). This CDR3 comprises 16 residues. The V end lost 7 bases, the J end lost 1 base, and 17 bases lay between the germline ends. The CDR3: CASMGSQENSYNEQFF. The CDR3 DNA sequence: TGTGCCAGCATGGGGTCGCAGGAGAATTCCTACAATGAGCAGTTCTTC.

About this clone itself: This is likely a read error, given that the CDR3 carries no conserved phenylalanine or tryptophan at its end. The chain employs TRBV20-1 and TRBJ2-7; possible D gene TRBD2, 5 bases. Trimming stripped 1 base from V and 6 bases from J, with 13 bases between. Germline V gene data show CDR1 as DFQATT and CDR2 as SNEGSKA (reference sequence). The CDR3 covers 13 residues. The CDR3 nucleotides read TGCAGTGCTAGAGGAGGGCAGTCCGGCGAGCAGTACCTC. This codes for CSARGGQSGEQYL.